Listed here are 2 T cell receptor beta chains from one sample, sequenced in a study of T-cell memory formation after mild COVID-19. From the 5' RACE reads, TCRdb called clonotypes with MiXCR, one entry per CDR3 protein. This repertoire shows over 300,000 distinct CDR3 sequences, approximately 22% found once; its top ten account for 21%. The specimen was PBMCs or a T cell subset sorted from them (not recorded which). The receptors were sampled from a man aged 18 to 30 who had mild COVID-19 (a few samples of this study predate the infection). Cell type and time point are not known.

This clonotype was picked up a small number of times. V usage is TRBV20-1 and J usage is TRBJ1-1; 7 bases are shared with TRBD1. Germline V gene lookup returns CDR1 DFQATT and CDR2 SNEGSKA (reference sequence). This CDR3 is 14 amino acids long. With 1 base clipped from V and 5 bases from J, the junction kept 7 bases outside the gene matches. CDR3 in DNA: TGCAGTGCTAGAGGACAGGGCGGTCGTACTGAAGCTTTCTTT. Its translation: CSARGQGGRTEAFF.

The chain uses TRBV10-3 and TRBJ1-2, with D maybe TRBD1 (6 bases). The CDR3 consists of 15 residues. Germline CDR1 ENHRY, CDR2 SYGVKD. Trimming took off 2 bases at V and 4 bases at J, with 14 bases between the two ends. This CDR3 is CAISEMEGDTYGYTF. The CDR3 nucleotides read TGTGCCATCAGTGAGATGGAGGGGGATACCTATGGCTACACCTTC.